This T cell receptor (beta chain) was recorded in a study of T-cell memory formation after mild COVID-19. Points from the study as a whole: CD4+ contracting clones were found mainly in CM and EM, and CD8+ ones in EMRA. Clones shrinking from day 15 to 85 showed even CD4/CD8 mixes; later expanders tilted CD4+.

This CDR3 contains 10 residues. Between the trimmed V and J ends, which lost 4 bases and 5 bases, there was a span of 2 bases. Germline CDR1 is SNHLY and CDR2 is FYNNEI. This clonotype was counted a few times. As yet, its antigen is unknown. TCRdb itself ran the 5' RACE reads through MiXCR, one entry per CDR3 protein. The sample lists tens of thousands of distinct CDR3 sequences, 6% to 8.5% occurring once. Sequencing input: PBMCs or a T cell subset sorted from them (not recorded which). The chain is built from TRBV2 and TRBJ2-5; D unclear. The source is an adult who had mild COVID-19 (a few samples of this study predate the infection). Cell type and time point are not known. Here the CDR3 reads CASSVETQYF. The CDR3 nucleotides are TGTGCCAGCAGTGTTGAGACCCAGTACTTC.